This T cell receptor (beta chain) was captured in a study of T cells after yellow fever vaccination. The V gene's germline CDR1 is LNHDA and CDR2 SQIVND (reference sequence). CDR3 size: 13 residues. V was shortened by 9 bases and J by 5 bases, with 17 bases between the two germline ends. This clonotype was counted only a few times. TCRdb reanalysed the 5' RACE reads using MiXCR and keeps one entry per CDR3 protein. The sample has approximately 160,000 distinct CDR3 sequences, over 7% seen once; the top ten hold around 35%. The clonotype comes from a man younger than 35 who received the YFV17D yellow fever vaccine. This sequence joins TRBV19 and TRBJ2-7, with D possibly being TRBD2 (5 bases). Specimen: CD8+ T cells sorted from PBMCs, collected 45 days after the yellow fever booster vaccination. In DNA form, the CDR3 reads TGTGCCAGAGGGCTCAGGACTGCGGACGAGCAGTACTTC. Translated: CARGLRTADEQYF.